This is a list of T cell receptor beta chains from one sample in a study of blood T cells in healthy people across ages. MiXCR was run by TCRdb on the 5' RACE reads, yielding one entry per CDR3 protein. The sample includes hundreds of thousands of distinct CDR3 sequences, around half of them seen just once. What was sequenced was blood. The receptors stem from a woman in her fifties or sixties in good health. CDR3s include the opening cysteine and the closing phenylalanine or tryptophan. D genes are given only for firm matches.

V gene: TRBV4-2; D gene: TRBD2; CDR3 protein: CASSQAQTSGRNNEQFF
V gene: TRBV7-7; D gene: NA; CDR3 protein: CASSPLGRTGELFF
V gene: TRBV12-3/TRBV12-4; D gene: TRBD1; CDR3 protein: CASSLALFRDRDGYTF
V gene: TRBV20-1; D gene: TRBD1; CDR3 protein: CSAGTGEGQYF
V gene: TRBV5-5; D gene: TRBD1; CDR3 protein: CASSLELGQGRNEQYF
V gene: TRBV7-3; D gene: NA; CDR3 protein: CASSLLIRSTDTQYF
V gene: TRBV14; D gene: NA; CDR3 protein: CASSLHGGPHQETQYF
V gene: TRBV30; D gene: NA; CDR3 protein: CAWSVIGGGPETQYF
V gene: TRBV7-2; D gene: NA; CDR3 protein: CASSLEELASYGYTF
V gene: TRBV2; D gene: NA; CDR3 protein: CASSPSGRAHQPQHF
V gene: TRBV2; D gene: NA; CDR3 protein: CATSVTERNSPLHF
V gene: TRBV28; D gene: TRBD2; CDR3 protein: CASSLLMRLAGVGNEQFF
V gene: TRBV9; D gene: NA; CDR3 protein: CASSAGVASEQYF